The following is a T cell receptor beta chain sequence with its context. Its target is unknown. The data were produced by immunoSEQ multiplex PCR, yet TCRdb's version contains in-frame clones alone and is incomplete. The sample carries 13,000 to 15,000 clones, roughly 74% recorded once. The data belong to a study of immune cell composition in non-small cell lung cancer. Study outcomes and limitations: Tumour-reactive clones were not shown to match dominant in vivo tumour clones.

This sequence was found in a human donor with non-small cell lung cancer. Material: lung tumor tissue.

The DNA of the CDR3 is TGTGCCAGCAGGAGCAGGTTCTACTCTGGAAACACCATATATTTT. This sequence encodes CASRSRFYSGNTIYF. This chain connects TRBV2 to TRBJ1-3; D gene unclear. CDR3 size: 15 residues. Germline V CDR1 and CDR2: SNHLY, FYNNEI. Trimming pared 6 bases from V and 0 bases from J, leaving 12 bases between.